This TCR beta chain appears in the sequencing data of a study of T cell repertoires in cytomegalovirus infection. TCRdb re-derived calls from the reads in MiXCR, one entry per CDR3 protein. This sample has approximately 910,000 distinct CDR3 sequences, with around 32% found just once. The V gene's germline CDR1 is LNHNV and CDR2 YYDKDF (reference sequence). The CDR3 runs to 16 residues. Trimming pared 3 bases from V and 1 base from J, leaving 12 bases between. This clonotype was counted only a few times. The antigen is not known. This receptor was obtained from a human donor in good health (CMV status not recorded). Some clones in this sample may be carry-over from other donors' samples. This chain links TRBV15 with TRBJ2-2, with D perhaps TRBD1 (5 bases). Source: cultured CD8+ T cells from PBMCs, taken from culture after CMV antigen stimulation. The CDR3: CATSSDRSLNTGELFF. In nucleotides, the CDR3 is TGTGCCACCAGCAGCGACAGATCTCTGAACACCGGGGAGCTGTTTTTT.